The sample holds a few counts of the clone carrying this T cell receptor (beta chain). CDR3 length: 14 amino acids. V lost 2 bases to trimming and J lost 4 bases, with 9 bases between them. In germline, CDR1 is MNHEY, CDR2 SVGEGT. TCRdb re-called the RT-PCR reads through MiXCR, storing one row per CDR3 protein. This repertoire shows a few hundred thousand distinct CDR3 sequences, approximately 10% found once; its top ten account for 11%. This record belongs to a study of response to subunit inactivated influenza vaccine. This sample also belongs to another study, concerning T cells expressing NK-cell markers. From that report: cDNA encoding TCR beta was synthesized via 5'RACE template switching incorporating UMIs. It was sorted CD3+CD56+NKG2C+, CD3+CD56+NKG2C- and CD3+CD56-NKG2C+ T cells that supplied the TCR beta repertoires. Each of six donors carried dominant NKG2C+ clonotypes accounting for roughly 1.0-7.5% of CD8+ T cells.

The sequence came from a man aged 50 to 60 who received an inactivated influenza vaccine. The J gene is TRBJ2-1, the V gene TRBV6-2 or TRBV6-3; D uncertain. The sequences come from PBMCs from blood, collected on the day of vaccination. In DNA form, the CDR3 reads TGTGCCAGCAGTTACGGGCGGATATACAATGAGCAGTTCTTC. Translated, it gives CASSYGRIYNEQFF.